The text below deals with one T cell receptor (beta chain). In this sample, this clone turned up a few times. Its antigen is still unknown. Nothing much larger sits one base from this clone, and base qualities are not available. The collaborating institutions used their own protocols to collect whole blood in K2EDTA tubes. For TCRbeta analysis, collaborators shipped samples in one of three forms: frozen whole blood, isolated PBMCs, or DNA extracted from either of those sample types. The source of the sample is a study of blood T cell repertoires in COVID-19 (TCRdb year 2020). About the investigation overall: The collaborator samples originated in the United States, Italy and Spain and spanned the acute and convalescent phases of COVID-19. The prospective study material was composed of cDNA or gDNA derived from T cells, B-cell-depleted T cells, or PBMCs. The dataset comprised deeply sampled blood TCRbeta repertoires from subjects exposed to, actively infected with, or recovered from COVID-19. The repertoires were released in a freely available public database intended as a resource for research on the immune response to SARS-CoV-2. The samples were drawn from the first 160 participants of the ongoing ImmuneRACE study and from 950 to 1,500 subjects provided by 6 global collaborators. A de-identified subject ID, COVID-19 status, age in years and sex were almost always included in the sample metadata. Where HLA class I and class II types were available, the types were taken from metadata supplied by the sample provider, not from assay-based typing.

Paper-wide results and their limitations: The quantity of clinical and demographic metadata differed by source and by participant and was supplied without curation.

The immunoSEQ Assay, a bias-controlled multiplex PCR, was used to amplify TCRbeta CDR3 regions from genomic DNA. The authors processed their data as follows. Nucleated cell counts per sample were estimated from amplification of reference gene primers within the assay. To quantify the absolute abundance of each unique TCRbeta CDR3 rearrangement, sequence reads were collapsed and filtered. For each sample, productive Simpson clonality was calculated by taking the square root of Simpson's diversity index across productive rearrangements. TCRdb mirrors the immuneACCESS table, restricted to in-frame sequences. Some clones are absent from its copies; in checked studies, under half trace to an unresolved V gene, and the reason for the others is unknown. V, J and clone size reflect that table, while D and trimming were determined from the DNA. In all, the sample holds 200,000 to 250,000 clones, and more than 60% of those were seen once. 3% to 4% of the sample goes to the ten largest clones.

The cysteine opens and the phenylalanine closes a CDR3 of 16 amino acids. Of the read, only the CDR3 DNA is kept; its 48 bases are in frame from base 1. CDR1 MGHRA and CDR2 YSYEKL were looked up in the germline V gene. Trimming takes 3 bases from V and 2 bases from J, and the germline ends sit 16 bases apart. Sequenced material: peripheral blood. The sequence is built from TRBV4-1 and TRBJ1-1; too little of a D gene remains to name it. This TCR was sampled from a woman in her forties with active or convalescent COVID-19. The sequenced DNA: TGCGCCAGCAGCCATTATTACATGGAGGGAAACACTGAAGCTTTCTTT. This sequence encodes CASSHYYMEGNTEAFF.